This T cell receptor (beta chain) was found in a study of T-cell reconstitution after alpha-beta-depleted transplantation in children. This clonotype has only a few counts. A library of TCRbeta sequences, prepared with unique molecular identifiers, was generated. TCRdb analysed the PCR reads with MiXCR anew, one entry per CDR3 protein. The sample has about 540,000 distinct CDR3 sequences; around 16% are singletons. Deletions cut 8 bases from V and 2 bases from J, with 8 bases between. Germline V gene sequence: CDR1 MDHEN, CDR2 SYDVKM. This CDR3 spans 12 amino acids. V gene TRBV28 combines with J gene TRBJ2-3; D ambiguous. The sample was PBMCs from the stem cell graft donor, taken from the stem cell graft. This TCR was sampled from a human donor who donated a stem cell graft to a child with acute lymphoblastic leukemia. CDR3 in amino acids: CASATATDTQYF. The DNA for the CDR3 is TGTGCCAGCGCTACGGCCACAGATACGCAGTATTTT. The full variable domain, with the rest looked up from reference TRBV28 and TRBJ2-3, is DVKVTQSSRYLVKRTGEKVFLECVQDMDHENMFWYRQDPGLGLRLIYFSYDVKMKEKGDIPEGYSVSREKKERFSLILESASTNQTSMYLCASATATDTQYFGPGTRLTVL.